The sequence of this TCR beta chain was determined in a study of shared clonotypes between healthy human individuals. Worth noting for this clone: Its antigen is currently unknown.

CDR3 length: 14 amino acids. Germline assignment: CDR1 LGHNA and CDR2 YNFKEQ. V was pared by 4 bases and J by 0 bases, with 10 bases between. CD45RO-negative, CCR7-positively selected cells formed the naive CD8 fraction, excluding terminally differentiated effector memory CD45RA+ cells. Study results and limitations: Approximately 4.6% of naive CD4 clonotypes were common to a few donors.

The protocol was immunoSEQ multiplex PCR, while the TCRdb copy is restricted to in-frame clones and leaves out a portion. The table shows 2 million to 2.5 million clones, with about 95% occurring only once. The sequence derives from a man aged 18 to 30 in good health. Specimen: naive CD8+ T cells sorted from blood. The rearrangement uses TRBV4-2 and TRBJ2-7, with D possibly TRBD2 on 5 matching bases. The CDR3 nucleotides are TGTGCCAGCAGCCCCCTGGAGGTCTCCTACGAGCAGTACTTC. Translated, it gives CASSPLEVSYEQYF.